This TCR beta chain emerged from a study of shared clonotypes between healthy human individuals. Study-level background: Donor ages ranged 18 to 49 years: a couple of women, a few men.

A remark on this clone: Its target is not known.

Measured with immunoSEQ multiplex PCR; TCRdb has only the in-frame clones, and not every one. The data show around 1.4 million clones, just under 99% seen once. With V trimmed by 4 bases and J by 4 bases, 4 bases remained unmatched. CDR3 size: 15 residues. Germline V lookup: CDR1 SGHVS, CDR2 FQNEAQ. Study findings and constraints: It was the few donors that limited the genetic and exposure-history diversity represented.

This chain joins TRBV7-8 and TRBJ2-4; 10 nucleotides align to TRBD1. The TCR sequence derives from a man in his thirties or forties in good health. Input material: naive CD4+ T cells sorted from blood. Sample subset: CD45RA+ positively selected. CDR3 sequence (DNA): TGTGCCAGCAGCTGGGGGACAGGGGAGAAAAACATTCAGTACTTC. Translation gives CASSWGTGEKNIQYF.